These T cell receptor beta chains were read from a single sample in a study of cytomegalovirus exposure and HLA in healthy donors. The table came from immunoSEQ multiplex PCR; TCRdb's copy has only in-frame clones and leaves some out. Its listing shows approximately 80,000 clones. The sequenced material came from PBMCs. These receptors were obtained from a woman in her 30s in good health and CMV-seronegative. Each CDR3 is given with its conserved first and last residue. The D gene is left open where the match is weak.

d_gene: NA
v_gene: TRBV5-1
j_gene: TRBJ2-5
CDR3nt: TGCGCCAGCAGCCTGGAGGGGCGCGGGACAGAGACCCAGTACTTC
CDR3aa: CASSLEGRGTETQYF

d_gene: TRBD2
v_gene: TRBV7-6
j_gene: TRBJ2-1
CDR3nt: TGTGCCAGCAGCTTAACCAGCGGGAGTGGGGATGAGCAGTTCTTC
CDR3aa: CASSLTSGSGDEQFF

d_gene: TRBD1
v_gene: TRBV5-6
j_gene: TRBJ1-1
CDR3nt: TGTGCCAGCAGCTTAAGGAGGGGGACAGGCAACACTGAAGCTTTCTTT
CDR3aa: CASSLRRGTGNTEAFF

d_gene: NA
v_gene: TRBV5-6
j_gene: TRBJ1-2
CDR3nt: TGTGCCAGCAGCTTGCCGACAGGTTCGGGGCTGGGTGGCTACACCTTC
CDR3aa: CASSLPTGSGLGGYTF

d_gene: NA
v_gene: TRBV7-8
j_gene: TRBJ1-2
CDR3nt: TGTGCCAGCAGCACCCTTAGTAAACGACACTGGTTCTATGGCTACACCTTC
CDR3aa: CASSTLSKRHWFYGYTF

d_gene: NA
v_gene: TRBV30
j_gene: TRBJ1-1
CDR3nt: TGTGCCTGGAGTGTCGGAGGGCTAACTGAAGCTTTCTTT
CDR3aa: CAWSVGGLTEAFF

d_gene: NA
v_gene: TRBV19
j_gene: TRBJ1-2
CDR3nt: TGTGCCAGTAGTATCGGAGGGAACTATGGCTACACCTTC
CDR3aa: CASSIGGNYGYTF

d_gene: NA
v_gene: TRBV18
j_gene: TRBJ1-1
CDR3nt: TGTGCCAGCTCCCCTCAGGGGCCTAACACTGAAGCTTTCTTT
CDR3aa: CASSPQGPNTEAFF

d_gene: NA
v_gene: TRBV19
j_gene: TRBJ1-5
CDR3nt: TGTGCCAGTAGTACGCCCCAGAGGAATCAGCCCCAGCATTTT
CDR3aa: CASSTPQRNQPQHF

d_gene: NA
v_gene: TRBV29-1
j_gene: TRBJ2-2
CDR3nt: TGCAGCGTTGAGTTTAGCGGCACCGGGGAGCTGTTTTTT
CDR3aa: CSVEFSGTGELFF

d_gene: NA
v_gene: TRBV5-3
j_gene: TRBJ1-2
CDR3nt: TGTGCCAGAAGCTTGGTAGGGGATAACTATGGCTACACCTTC
CDR3aa: CARSLVGDNYGYTF

d_gene: TRBD2
v_gene: TRBV5-1
j_gene: TRBJ2-3
CDR3nt: TGCGCCAGCAGCCCTGCACCCGGACTAGCGGGAGGGCCGGATACGCAGTATTTT
CDR3aa: CASSPAPGLAGGPDTQYF

d_gene: NA
v_gene: TRBV11-3
j_gene: TRBJ2-1
CDR3nt: TGTGCCAGCAGTCGTCGGACAGCCCCAGACAATGAGCAGTTCTTC
CDR3aa: CASSRRTAPDNEQFF

d_gene: TRBD1
v_gene: TRBV7-9
j_gene: TRBJ1-1
CDR3nt: TGTGCCAGCAGCCTTACAGGGGTAGGAGCTTTCTTT
CDR3aa: CASSLTGVGAFF

d_gene: TRBD1
v_gene: TRBV7-9
j_gene: TRBJ2-7
CDR3nt: TGTGCCAGCAGCCCGTGGGACAGAGGCCACGAGCAGTACTTC
CDR3aa: CASSPWDRGHEQYF

d_gene: TRBD2
v_gene: TRBV25-1
j_gene: TRBJ2-7
CDR3nt: TGTGCCAGCAGTGGCATACTAGCGGGAGGTTCCTACGAGCAGTACTTC
CDR3aa: CASSGILAGGSYEQYF

d_gene: NA
v_gene: TRBV15
j_gene: TRBJ1-2
CDR3nt: TGTGCCACCAGCAGAGATTCCCAGTACGGCTACACCTTC
CDR3aa: CATSRDSQYGYTF

d_gene: TRBD1
v_gene: TRBV25-1
j_gene: TRBJ1-2
CDR3nt: TGTGCCAGCAGCCGGGGACAGGGCGTCGATGGCTACACCTTC
CDR3aa: CASSRGQGVDGYTF

d_gene: NA
v_gene: TRBV5-1
j_gene: TRBJ1-2
CDR3nt: TGCGCCAGCAGCTGGGATAGGGGGTATGGCTACACCTTC
CDR3aa: CASSWDRGYGYTF

d_gene: NA
v_gene: TRBV4-1
j_gene: TRBJ2-3
CDR3nt: TGCGCCAGCAGCCGATTCCTCGGGAGCACAGATACGCAGTATTTT
CDR3aa: CASSRFLGSTDTQYF

d_gene: TRBD1
v_gene: TRBV5-1
j_gene: TRBJ1-1
CDR3nt: TGCGCCAGCAGCCCGGACAGGGAGGGCACTGAAGCTTTCTTT
CDR3aa: CASSPDREGTEAFF

d_gene: NA
v_gene: TRBV2
j_gene: TRBJ1-6
CDR3nt: TGTGCCACCCGAGGATCAGGGGACTCACCCCTCCACTTT
CDR3aa: CATRGSGDSPLHF

d_gene: TRBD1
v_gene: TRBV5-1
j_gene: TRBJ1-1
CDR3nt: TGCGCCAGCAGCTTCGGGCAGGGGGCTAAGAACACTGAAGCTTTCTTT
CDR3aa: CASSFGQGAKNTEAFF

d_gene: NA
v_gene: TRBV7-9
j_gene: TRBJ2-2
CDR3nt: TGTGCCAGCAGCTTCCGTTACTCCGGGGAGCTGTTTTTT
CDR3aa: CASSFRYSGELFF

d_gene: TRBD2
v_gene: TRBV7-2
j_gene: TRBJ2-5
CDR3nt: TGTGCCAGCACCCTGGGGGGGAGGGCCGGTCGTGGGACCCAGTACTTC
CDR3aa: CASTLGGRAGRGTQYF

d_gene: NA
v_gene: TRBV5-1
j_gene: TRBJ1-2
CDR3nt: TGCGCCAGCAGCTTGGACCTAAGGACAGTCCAGTATGGCTACACCTTC
CDR3aa: CASSLDLRTVQYGYTF

d_gene: NA
v_gene: TRBV30
j_gene: TRBJ1-1
CDR3nt: TGTGCCTGGTGTCGGACACAGAACACTGAAGCTTTCTTT
CDR3aa: CAWCRTQNTEAFF

d_gene: TRBD1
v_gene: TRBV28
j_gene: TRBJ1-2
CDR3nt: TGTGCCAGCAGTGCGACGTGGACAGGGGCATATGGCTACACCTTC
CDR3aa: CASSATWTGAYGYTF

d_gene: TRBD1
v_gene: TRBV5-6
j_gene: TRBJ1-2
CDR3nt: TGTGCCAGCAGCTTGGAGGGGGCGCGAGGCTACACCTTC
CDR3aa: CASSLEGARGYTF

d_gene: NA
v_gene: TRBV6-5
j_gene: TRBJ1-3
CDR3nt: TGTGCCAGCAGCACGGGGGGAACTGGAAACACCATATATTTT
CDR3aa: CASSTGGTGNTIYF

d_gene: TRBD1
v_gene: TRBV30
j_gene: TRBJ1-2
CDR3nt: TGTGCCTGGAGTGAGACAGGGGGCGAGCTCTATGGCTACACCTTC
CDR3aa: CAWSETGGELYGYTF

d_gene: NA
v_gene: TRBV5-4
j_gene: TRBJ2-7
CDR3nt: TGTGCCAGCAGCGGTCGGGACTTCCCCTACGAGCAGTACTTC
CDR3aa: CASSGRDFPYEQYF

d_gene: NA
v_gene: TRBV30
j_gene: TRBJ2-5
CDR3nt: TGTGCCTGGAGTGGGGGTAGCGAAGAGACCCAGTACTTC
CDR3aa: CAWSGGSEETQYF

d_gene: NA
v_gene: TRBV4-2
j_gene: TRBJ1-1
CDR3nt: TGTGCCAGCAGCCAAATGGGAGGGCTGAACACTGAAGCTTTCTTT
CDR3aa: CASSQMGGLNTEAFF

d_gene: TRBD1
v_gene: TRBV6-1
j_gene: TRBJ2-2
CDR3nt: TGTGCCAGCAGTGAACAGGGGGCGAACGGGGAGCTGTTTTTT
CDR3aa: CASSEQGANGELFF

d_gene: NA
v_gene: TRBV9
j_gene: TRBJ1-2
CDR3nt: TGTGCCAGCAGCGTAGGCCAGGGGTCGGGCTATGGCTACACCTTC
CDR3aa: CASSVGQGSGYGYTF

d_gene: TRBD1
v_gene: TRBV2
j_gene: TRBJ2-2
CDR3nt: TGTGCCAGCAGTTCTACAGCGACAGGGGTCACCGGGGAGCTGTTTTTT
CDR3aa: CASSSTATGVTGELFF

d_gene: TRBD2
v_gene: TRBV2
j_gene: TRBJ2-1
CDR3nt: TGTGCCAGCAGTGACGTCCAGCCGGGGGGGTTCTTC
CDR3aa: CASSDVQPGGFF

d_gene: NA
v_gene: TRBV7-8
j_gene: TRBJ2-7
CDR3nt: TGTGCCAGCAGCCAACCCGACAGGAACGAGCAGTACTTC
CDR3aa: CASSQPDRNEQYF

d_gene: TRBD1
v_gene: TRBV29-1
j_gene: TRBJ1-1
CDR3nt: TGCAGCGTTGAAGATTTGGACAGGGTCACTGAAGCTTTCTTT
CDR3aa: CSVEDLDRVTEAFF

d_gene: NA
v_gene: TRBV2
j_gene: TRBJ1-3
CDR3nt: TGTGCCAGCAGTGTTATGGGGGGTGACACCATATATTTT
CDR3aa: CASSVMGGDTIYF

d_gene: NA
v_gene: TRBV4-1
j_gene: TRBJ1-4
CDR3nt: TGCGCCAGCAGCTACGTCATGGCCCCACAAAGGGGGACTAATGAAAAACTGTTTTTT
CDR3aa: CASSYVMAPQRGTNEKLFF

d_gene: TRBD1
v_gene: TRBV2
j_gene: TRBJ2-1
CDR3nt: TGTGCCAGCAGTCAGGGGGCTAACCAATACAATGAGCAGTTCTTC
CDR3aa: CASSQGANQYNEQFF

d_gene: NA
v_gene: TRBV29-1
j_gene: TRBJ2-1
CDR3nt: TGCAGCGTTGAGTCCCCCTCGTCCAATGAGCAGTTCTTC
CDR3aa: CSVESPSSNEQFF

d_gene: NA
v_gene: TRBV28
j_gene: TRBJ1-1
CDR3nt: TGTGCCAGCAAACTCGACACGGGAACTGAAGCTTTCTTT
CDR3aa: CASKLDTGTEAFF

d_gene: NA
v_gene: TRBV6-1
j_gene: TRBJ1-6
CDR3nt: TGTGCCAGCAGAGAAAGGTGGACAGCAAATAATTCACCCCTCCACTTT
CDR3aa: CASRERWTANNSPLHF

d_gene: NA
v_gene: TRBV6-1
j_gene: TRBJ1-2
CDR3nt: TGTGCCAGCAGTGAAGGGCGGAACTATGGCTACACCTTC
CDR3aa: CASSEGRNYGYTF

d_gene: TRBD2
v_gene: TRBV7-2
j_gene: TRBJ2-1
CDR3nt: TGTGCCAGCAGCCCCCTAGCGGGGGGGCAGGGGGAGCAGTTCTTC
CDR3aa: CASSPLAGGQGEQFF

d_gene: NA
v_gene: TRBV2
j_gene: TRBJ2-5
CDR3nt: TGTGCCAGCATATTTGGCGGCCAAGAGACCCAGTACTTC
CDR3aa: CASIFGGQETQYF

d_gene: NA
v_gene: TRBV2
j_gene: TRBJ1-4
CDR3nt: TGTGCCAGCAGTAGTGGGGCCCTCTCTATGAAAAAACTGTTTTTT
CDR3aa: CASSSGALSMKKLFF

d_gene: NA
v_gene: TRBV6-5
j_gene: TRBJ1-1
CDR3nt: TGTGCCAGCAGTTATAGACTAGGGGAAGTTGAAGCTTTCTTT
CDR3aa: CASSYRLGEVEAFF

d_gene: TRBD1
v_gene: TRBV10-3
j_gene: TRBJ2-7
CDR3nt: TGTGCCATCACCTTCCGGGACAGGGCCAACAAGCAGTACTTC
CDR3aa: CAITFRDRANKQYF

d_gene: TRBD1
v_gene: TRBV6-6
j_gene: TRBJ1-5
CDR3nt: TGTGCCAGCAGAAATTCACAGGGGGATCAGCCCCAGCATTTT
CDR3aa: CASRNSQGDQPQHF

d_gene: NA
v_gene: TRBV6-5
j_gene: TRBJ1-1
CDR3nt: TGTGCCAGCAGTGAAACTGCGGGGACCACTGAAGCTTTCTTT
CDR3aa: CASSETAGTTEAFF

d_gene: NA
v_gene: TRBV29-1
j_gene: TRBJ2-7
CDR3nt: TGCAGCGCCACGGGACTGCATCTCTACGAGCAGTACTTC
CDR3aa: CSATGLHLYEQYF